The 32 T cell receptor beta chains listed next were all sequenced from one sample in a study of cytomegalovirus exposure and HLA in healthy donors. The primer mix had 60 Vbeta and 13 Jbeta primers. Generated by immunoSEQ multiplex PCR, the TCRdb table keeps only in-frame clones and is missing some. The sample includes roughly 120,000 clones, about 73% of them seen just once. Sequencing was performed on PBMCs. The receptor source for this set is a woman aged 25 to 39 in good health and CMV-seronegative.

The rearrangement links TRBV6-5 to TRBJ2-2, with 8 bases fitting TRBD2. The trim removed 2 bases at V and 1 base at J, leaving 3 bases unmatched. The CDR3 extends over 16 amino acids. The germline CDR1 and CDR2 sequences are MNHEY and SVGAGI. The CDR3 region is CASSYRLAGNTGELFF. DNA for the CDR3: TGTGCCAGCAGTTACAGGCTAGCGGGGAACACCGGGGAGCTGTTTTTT.

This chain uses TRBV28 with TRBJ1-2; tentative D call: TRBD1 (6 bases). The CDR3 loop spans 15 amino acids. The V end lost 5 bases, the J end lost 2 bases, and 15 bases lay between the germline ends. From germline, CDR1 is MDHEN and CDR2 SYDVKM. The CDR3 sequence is CASSTYREGNYGYTF. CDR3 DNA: TGTGCCAGCAGTACCTACAGGGAAGGGAACTATGGCTACACCTTC.

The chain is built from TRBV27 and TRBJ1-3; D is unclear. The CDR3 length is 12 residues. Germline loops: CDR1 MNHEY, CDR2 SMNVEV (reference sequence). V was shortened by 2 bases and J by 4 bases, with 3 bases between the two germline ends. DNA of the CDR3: TGTGCCAGCAGTTTAAGCGGAAACACCATATATTTT. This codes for CASSLSGNTIYF.

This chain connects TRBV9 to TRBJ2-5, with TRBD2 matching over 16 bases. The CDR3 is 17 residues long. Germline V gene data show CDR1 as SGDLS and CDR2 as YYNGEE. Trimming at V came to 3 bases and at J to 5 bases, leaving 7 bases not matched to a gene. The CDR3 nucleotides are TGTGCCAGCAGCGCAGGAGGGACTAGCGGGGGGGCTGAGACCCAGTACTTC. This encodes CASSAGGTSGGAETQYF.

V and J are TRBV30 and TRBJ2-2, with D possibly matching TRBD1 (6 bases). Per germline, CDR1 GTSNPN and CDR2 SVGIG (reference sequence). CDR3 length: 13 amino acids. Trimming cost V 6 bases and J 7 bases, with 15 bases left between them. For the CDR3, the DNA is TGTGCCTGCGCGGCACAGGGTGTCGGGGAGCTGTTTTTT. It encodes CACAAQGVGELFF.

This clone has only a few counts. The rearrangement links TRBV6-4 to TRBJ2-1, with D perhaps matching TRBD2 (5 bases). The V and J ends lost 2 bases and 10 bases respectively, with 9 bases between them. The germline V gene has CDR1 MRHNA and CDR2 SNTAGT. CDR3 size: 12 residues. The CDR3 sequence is CASSDGGLEQFF. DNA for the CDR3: TGTGCCAGCAGTGACGGAGGCTTAGAGCAGTTCTTC.

The CDR3, as DNA: TGTGCCAGCAGCTTATTTTCTGCGACTAGCGGGGTCAATGAGCAGTTCTTC. Translating gives CASSLFSATSGVNEQFF. The rearrangement joins TRBV7-2 to TRBJ2-1; the match to TRBD2 covers 11 bases. The CDR3 sequence is 17 residues long. With 2 bases clipped from V and 6 bases from J, the junction kept 9 bases outside the gene matches. CDR1 and CDR2 from the germline V gene are SGHTA and FQGNSA. Full variable domain (missing parts from reference TRBV7-2 and TRBJ2-1): GAGVSQSPSNKVTEKGKDVELRCDPISGHTALYWYRQSLGQGLEFLIYFQGNSAPDKSGLPSDRFSAERTGGSVSTLTIQRTQQEDSAVYLCASSLFSATSGVNEQFFGPGTRLTVL.

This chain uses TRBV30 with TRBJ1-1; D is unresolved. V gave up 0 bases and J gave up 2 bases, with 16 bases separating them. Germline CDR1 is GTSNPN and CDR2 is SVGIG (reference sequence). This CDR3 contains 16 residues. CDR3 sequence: CAWSVGGQLFNTEAFF. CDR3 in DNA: TGTGCCTGGAGTGTCGGAGGTCAACTATTTAACACTGAAGCTTTCTTT.

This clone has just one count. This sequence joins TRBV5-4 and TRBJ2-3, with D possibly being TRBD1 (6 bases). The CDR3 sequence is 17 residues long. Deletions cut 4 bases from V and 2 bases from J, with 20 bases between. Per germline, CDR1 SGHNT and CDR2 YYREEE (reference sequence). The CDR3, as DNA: TGTGCCAGCAGCCACACCACCTGGGGGCGCGACACAGATACGCAGTATTTT. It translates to CASSHTTWGRDTDTQYF.

The CDR3 DNA reads as TGTGCAACGCATCGGAGGAACACAGATACGCAGTATTTT. Amino acid sequence: CATHRRNTDTQYF. The gene calls are TRBV6-6 and TRBJ2-3; tentative D call: TRBD2 (5 bases). The V gene's germline CDR1 is MNHNY and CDR2 SVGAGI (reference sequence). The CDR3 extends over 13 amino acids.

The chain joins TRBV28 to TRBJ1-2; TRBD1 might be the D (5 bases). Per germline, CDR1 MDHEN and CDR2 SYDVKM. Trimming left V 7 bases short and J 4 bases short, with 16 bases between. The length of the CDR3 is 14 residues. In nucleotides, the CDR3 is TGTGCCAGCAATAGGGGAACGAAAATCTATGGCTACACCTTC. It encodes CASNRGTKIYGYTF.

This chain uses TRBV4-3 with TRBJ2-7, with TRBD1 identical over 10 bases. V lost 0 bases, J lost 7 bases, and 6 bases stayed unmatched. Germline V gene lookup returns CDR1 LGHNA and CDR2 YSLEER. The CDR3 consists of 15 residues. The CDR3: CASSQDLGTGDEQYF. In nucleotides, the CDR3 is TGCGCCAGCAGCCAAGATCTAGGGACAGGGGATGAGCAGTACTTC.

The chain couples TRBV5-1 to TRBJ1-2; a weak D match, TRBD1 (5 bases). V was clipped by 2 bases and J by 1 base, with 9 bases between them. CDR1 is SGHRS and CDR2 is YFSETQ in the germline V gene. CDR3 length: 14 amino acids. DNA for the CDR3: TGCGCCAGCAGCTTTCCAGGGTTTAACTATGGCTACACCTTC. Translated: CASSFPGFNYGYTF.

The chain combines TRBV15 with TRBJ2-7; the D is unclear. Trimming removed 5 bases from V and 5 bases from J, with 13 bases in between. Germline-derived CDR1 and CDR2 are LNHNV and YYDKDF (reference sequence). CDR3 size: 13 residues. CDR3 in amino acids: CATSVGPEDEQYF. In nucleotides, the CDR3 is TGTGCCACCAGCGTTGGCCCAGAAGACGAGCAGTACTTC.

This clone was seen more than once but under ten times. CDR3 region: CASSLDRGRTEAFF. In nucleotides, the CDR3 is TGTGCCAGCAGCTTAGACAGGGGGCGAACTGAAGCTTTCTTT. The rearrangement links TRBV5-4 to TRBJ1-1; 10 bases match TRBD1. The CDR3 totals 14 residues. Per the germline V gene, CDR1 is SGHNT and CDR2 is YYREEE (reference sequence). Unmatched junction bases numbered 3, after V lost 2 bases and J lost 5 bases.

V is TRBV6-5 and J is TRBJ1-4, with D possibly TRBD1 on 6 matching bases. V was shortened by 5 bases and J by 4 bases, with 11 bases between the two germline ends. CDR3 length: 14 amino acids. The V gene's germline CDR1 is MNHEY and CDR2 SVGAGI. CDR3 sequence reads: CASSSSQGNEKLFF. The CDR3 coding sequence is TGTGCCAGCAGTAGTTCACAGGGTAATGAAAAACTGTTTTTT.

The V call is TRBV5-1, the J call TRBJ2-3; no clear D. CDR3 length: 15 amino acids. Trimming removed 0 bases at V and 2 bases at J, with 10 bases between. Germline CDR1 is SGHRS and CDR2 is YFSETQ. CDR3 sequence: CASSLAAAITDTQYF. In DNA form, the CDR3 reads TGCGCCAGCAGCTTGGCCGCGGCGATCACAGATACGCAGTATTTT.

This chain's CDR3 is CASSTKEGETQYF. The CDR3 DNA is TGTGCCAGCAGTACTAAGGAGGGAGAGACCCAGTACTTC. This chain links TRBV6-5 with TRBJ2-5, with a tentative D call TRBD2 (6 bases). The V and J ends lost 5 bases and 4 bases respectively, with 11 bases between them. There are 13 residues in the CDR3. CDR1 and CDR2 from the germline V gene are MNHEY and SVGAGI.

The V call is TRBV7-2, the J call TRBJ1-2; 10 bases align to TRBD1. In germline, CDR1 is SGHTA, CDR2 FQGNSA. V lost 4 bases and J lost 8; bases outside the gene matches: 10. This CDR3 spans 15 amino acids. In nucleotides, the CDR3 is TGTGCCAGCAGCTCACATATCGACAGGGGGCAAGGCTACACCTTC. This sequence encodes CASSSHIDRGQGYTF.

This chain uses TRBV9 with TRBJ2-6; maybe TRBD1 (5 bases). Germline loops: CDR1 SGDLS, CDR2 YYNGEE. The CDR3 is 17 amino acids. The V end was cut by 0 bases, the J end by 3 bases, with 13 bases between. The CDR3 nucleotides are TGTGCCAGCAGCGTAGCAGGGATTCGTGGTGGGGCCAACGTCCTGACTTTC. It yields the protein CASSVAGIRGGANVLTF.

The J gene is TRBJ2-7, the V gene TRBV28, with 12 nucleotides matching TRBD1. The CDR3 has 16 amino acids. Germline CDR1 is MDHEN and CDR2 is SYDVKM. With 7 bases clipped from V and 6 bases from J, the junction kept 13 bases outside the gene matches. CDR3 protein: CASTSEMGTGGGEQYF. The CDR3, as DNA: TGTGCCAGCACTTCAGAAATGGGGACAGGGGGCGGCGAGCAGTACTTC.

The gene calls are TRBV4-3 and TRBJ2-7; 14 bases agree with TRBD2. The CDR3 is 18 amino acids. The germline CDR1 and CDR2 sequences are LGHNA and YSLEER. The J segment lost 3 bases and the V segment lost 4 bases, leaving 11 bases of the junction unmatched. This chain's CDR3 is CASSLGTAGTSGSYEQYF. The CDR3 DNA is TGCGCCAGCAGCCTTGGGACAGCGGGGACTAGCGGGAGCTACGAGCAGTACTTC.

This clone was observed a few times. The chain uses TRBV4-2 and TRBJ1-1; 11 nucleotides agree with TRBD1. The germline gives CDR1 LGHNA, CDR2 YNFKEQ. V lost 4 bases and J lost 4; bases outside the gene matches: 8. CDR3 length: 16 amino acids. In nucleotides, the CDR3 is TGTGCCAGCAGCCCTTACCCCGGGACAGGGGGCACTGAAGCTTTCTTT. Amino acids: CASSPYPGTGGTEAFF.

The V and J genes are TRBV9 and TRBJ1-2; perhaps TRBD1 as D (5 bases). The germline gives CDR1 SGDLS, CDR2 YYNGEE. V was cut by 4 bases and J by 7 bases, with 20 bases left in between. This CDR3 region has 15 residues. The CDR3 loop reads CASSRGWDSDCGYTF. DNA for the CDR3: TGTGCCAGCAGCCGCGGGTGGGACTCAGACTGTGGCTACACCTTC.

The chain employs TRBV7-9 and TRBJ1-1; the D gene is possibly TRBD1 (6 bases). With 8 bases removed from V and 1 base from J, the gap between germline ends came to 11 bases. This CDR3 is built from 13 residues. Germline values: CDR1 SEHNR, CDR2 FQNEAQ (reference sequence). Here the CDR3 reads CASLQGRNTEAFF. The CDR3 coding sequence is TGTGCCAGCTTACAGGGAAGGAACACTGAAGCTTTCTTT.

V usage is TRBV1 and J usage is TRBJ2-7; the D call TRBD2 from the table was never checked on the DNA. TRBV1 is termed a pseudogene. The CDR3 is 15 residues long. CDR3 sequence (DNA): TGCACCAGCAGCCGGCCTAGCGGGAGTGGGCGCGAGCAGTACTTC. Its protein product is CTSSRPSGSGREQYF.

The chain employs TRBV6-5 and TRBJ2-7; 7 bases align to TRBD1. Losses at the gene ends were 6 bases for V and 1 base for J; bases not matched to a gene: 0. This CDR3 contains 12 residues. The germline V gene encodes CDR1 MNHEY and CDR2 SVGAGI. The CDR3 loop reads CASRDRSYEQYF. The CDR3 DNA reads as TGTGCCAGCAGGGACAGGTCCTACGAGCAGTACTTC.

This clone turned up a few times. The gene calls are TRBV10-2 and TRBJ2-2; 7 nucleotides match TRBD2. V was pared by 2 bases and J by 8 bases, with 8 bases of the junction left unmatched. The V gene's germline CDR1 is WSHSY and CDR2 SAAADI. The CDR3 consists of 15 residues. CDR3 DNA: TGCGCCAGCAGTGAGGTCGCGGGAGTCCGGGGGGAGCTGTTTTTT. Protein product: CASSEVAGVRGELFF.

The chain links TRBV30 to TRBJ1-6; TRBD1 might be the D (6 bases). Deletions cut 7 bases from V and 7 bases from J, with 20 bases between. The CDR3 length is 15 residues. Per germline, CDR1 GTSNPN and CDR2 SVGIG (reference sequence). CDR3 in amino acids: CAYIRDIGGNSPLHF. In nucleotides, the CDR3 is TGTGCCTACATCCGGGACATAGGGGGAAATTCACCCCTCCACTTT.

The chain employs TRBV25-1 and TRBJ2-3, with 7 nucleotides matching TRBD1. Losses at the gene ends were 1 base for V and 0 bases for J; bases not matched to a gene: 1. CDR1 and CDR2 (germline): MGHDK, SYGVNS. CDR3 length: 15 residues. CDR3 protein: CASSEWGQSTDTQYF. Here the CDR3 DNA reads TGTGCCAGCAGTGAATGGGGACAGAGCACAGATACGCAGTATTTT. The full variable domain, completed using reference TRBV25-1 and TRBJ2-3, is EADIYQTPRYLVIGTGKKITLECSQTMGHDKMYWYQQDPGMELHLIHYSYGVNSTEKGDLSSESTVSRIRTEHFPLTLESARPSHTSQYLCASSEWGQSTDTQYFGPGTRLTVL.

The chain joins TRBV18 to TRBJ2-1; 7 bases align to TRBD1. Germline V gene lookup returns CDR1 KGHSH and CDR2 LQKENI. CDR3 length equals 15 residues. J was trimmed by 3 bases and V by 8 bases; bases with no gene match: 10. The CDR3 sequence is CASETRGHDYNEQFF. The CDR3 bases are TGTGCCAGCGAAACTAGGGGGCATGACTACAATGAGCAGTTCTTC.

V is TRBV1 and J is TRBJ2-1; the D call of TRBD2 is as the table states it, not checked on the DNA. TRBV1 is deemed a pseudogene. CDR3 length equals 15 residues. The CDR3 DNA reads TGCACCAGCAGGACCGGGACTAGTAACATACATGAGCAGTTCTTC. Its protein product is CTSRTGTSNIHEQFF.